This TCR beta chain is from a study of CD8+ T cells in alopecia areata listed by TCRdb under 2018. General notes on the study: Treated patients were enrolled in an open-label pilot trial of oral tofacitinib at 5 to 10 mg twice daily for moderate-to-severe alopecia areata. For the treated patients, the SALT score, which quantifies what percentage of scalp surface area is affected, served as the measure of disease severity. RNA came from the PAXgene miRNA kit for fixed scalp, the miRNeasy kit for PBMCs, and the RNeasy kit for mouse skin. Clonality in the scalp was compared among normal scalp (n=4), patchy alopecia areata scalp (n=8), and alopecia totalis/universalis scalp (n=8). The study used high-throughput TCRbeta sequencing to examine T cell clonal expansion in alopecia areata, in both the C3H/HeJ mouse model and human patients. On the human side, TCRbeta sequencing was run on scalp tissue and on sorted CD4+ and CD8+ peripheral blood T cells from healthy controls and from alopecia areata patients with either patchy or totalis/universalis disease. Biopsies were taken from tofacitinib-treated patients at baseline and again at 4 and 24 weeks into treatment, and several of those patients also had a later scalp biopsy. Tofacitinib was given for 6 to 18 months, followed by 6 months of follow-up off drug to assess delayed response and recurrence. TCRbeta CDR3 regions were amplified by immunoSEQ multiplex PCR with 35 Vbeta forward and 13 Jbeta reverse primers.

Study-level results and caveats: Unlike mouse skin, where gammadelta T cells dominate, normal human skin contains resident alphabeta T cells that get sequenced too, which complicates analysis of the scalp TCR repertoire. Many expanded lesional clones persisted in scalp and blood during tofacitinib treatment, which may partly explain relapse after stopping treatment. Tofacitinib significantly decreased scalp clonality and the number of expanded CD8+ clones among the top 100 scalp clones. Because the treated cohort was small and had just a single nonresponder, larger studies are needed to establish links between baseline CD8+ expansion and response. Compared with normal scalp, lesional scalp had higher clonality and more expanded CD8+ clones, particularly in alopecia totalis/universalis, a pattern that suggests antigenic drive. Compared with mice, TCR sequences shared between patients were less clear, possibly partly because of HLA diversity across the patient population.

The sample's time point label, decoded: around 28 days on oral tofacitinib. Explained via the paper, the treatment or condition label denotes: oral pan-JAK inhibitor, 5-10 mg twice daily. From alopecia areata patients, peripheral blood was collected along with lesional scalp punch biopsies. PBMCs were separated by density centrifugation and stained for CD3, CD4 and CD8, after which CD4+ and CD8+ T cells were sorted on a FACSAria. With regard to this clone: This receptor's antigen is unknown. Base qualities were left out, and no much larger clone turns up one base away.

V loses 1 base at its end and J loses 4 bases; junction bases beyond the gene matches: 4. Reading the germline V gene gives CDR1 LGHNA and CDR2 YNFKEQ. The CDR3 starts with the cysteine, ends with the phenylalanine, and has 14 residues. This entry keeps only the CDR3 DNA: 42 bases, framed from base 1. The method behind the library was the immunoSEQ multiplex PCR assay. To provide template for TCR sequencing, every sample had RNA extracted and reverse transcribed into cDNA. SuperScript III was used for first-strand cDNA synthesis, primed with a 2:1 mix of oligo-dT and random hexamers. A synthetic immune receptor repertoire was used to assess amplification bias, and residual bias was removed computationally. The study's processing was this. After raw reads were preprocessed to remove errors, the CDR3 was defined following IMGT conventions as running from the conserved cysteine to phenylalanine. To get clonality, Shannon entropy was normalized by log2 of the number of productive unique TCRs and the result was subtracted from 1. Scalp TCRbeta sequences were cross-referenced with sorted blood CD4 and CD8 repertoires so that the CD4 or CD8 identity of scalp clones could be inferred. This immuneACCESS table, as held by TCRdb, lists in-frame sequences with V and J called but not all clones. Of the missing ones, under half trace to an unresolved V gene in checked studies; the others have no known cause. Clone size and V and J calls were adopted from that table, with D and trimming inferred from the DNA. A total of some 98,000 clones appear in this sample, 61% of them only once. Around 15% of the sample is held by the ten biggest clonotypes.

The V and J segments used are TRBV4-2 and TRBJ2-7; 7 central nucleotides agree with TRBD2. Sequencing used CD8+ T cells sorted from blood, obtained at week 4, from a patient treated with tofacitinib. The clonotype was recovered from a human donor with alopecia areata. The CDR3 is CASSQGGSRYEQYF. The DNA sequence reads TGTGCCAGCAGCCAAGGCGGGAGTAGGTACGAGCAGTACTTC.